Listed below are T cell receptor beta chains from one sample, sequenced in a study of T cell responses to AZD1222 COVID-19 vaccine. TCRdb keeps only in-frame clones here, not all; method: immunoSEQ multiplex PCR. This repertoire shows 120,000 or so clones, roughly 88% found once; its top ten account for roughly 1.7%. Sequenced material: peripheral blood, taken on day 0 of AZD1222 vaccination. The receptors here all came from an adult in good health. The CDR3 runs from the conserved cysteine through the conserved F or W. D genes are given only for firm matches. Expanded clones are given a class, and other clones once, few, many or no size at all.

d_call,j_call,clone_size,v_call,cdr3_nt,cdr3_aa
-,TRBJ2-7,-,TRBV20-1,TGCAGTGCCGTGCCGGGGGACGAGCAGTACTTC,CSAVPGDEQYF
TRBD1,TRBJ1-5,-,TRBV12-5,TGTGCTAGTGGCCAGGACAGGGGCGCGGGTCAGCCCCAGCATTTT,CASGQDRGAGQPQHF
-,TRBJ2-4,-,TRBV11-2,TGTGCCAGCAGCTTAGAGTTCCGGGACGGCTTAAACATTCAGTACTTC,CASSLEFRDGLNIQYF
-,TRBJ2-3,-,TRBV7-2,TGTGCCAGCAGCTTAGCAGATACGCAGTATTTT,CASSLADTQYF
-,TRBJ1-3,-,TRBV7-9,TGTGCCAGCAGCTTAGGCCAGCCTAAAGGTGGAAACACCATATATTTT,CASSLGQPKGGNTIYF
TRBD2,TRBJ2-3,-,TRBV5-1,TGCGCCAGCAGCTTGGGCGCTAGCGGGACTAGCACAGATACGCAGTATTTT,CASSLGASGTSTDTQYF
-,TRBJ1-3,-,TRBV6-5,TGTGCCTCGTGGGGTGGTGGAAACACCATATATTTT,CASWGGGNTIYF
-,TRBJ2-6,-,TRBV5-4,TGTGCCAGCAGCACCAACTTGGTGGGTTACGTCCTGACTTTC,CASSTNLVGYVLTF
-,TRBJ1-4,-,TRBV30,TGTGCCTGGAGTCCCTTACAGGGTCTGGCTAATGAAAAACTGTTTTTT,CAWSPLQGLANEKLFF
-,TRBJ2-7,few,TRBV11-2,TGTGCCAGCAGCTACGTGGGCAGGGGACATTACTCCTACGAGCAGTACTTC,CASSYVGRGHYSYEQYF
-,TRBJ1-6,few,TRBV19,TGTGCCAGTATGTTCAGCTCCTATAATTCACCCCTCCACTTT,CASMFSSYNSPLHF
-,TRBJ1-1,once,TRBV6-6,TGTGCCACCCTTTCGATGGGTGAAGCTTTCTTT,CATLSMGEAFF
-,TRBJ2-3,-,TRBV27,TGTGCCAGCAGTTTATCCCTCTATTACAGCGGAGCGACCACAGATACGCAGTATTTT,CASSLSLYYSGATTDTQYF
-,TRBJ2-7,-,TRBV6-5,TGTGCCAGCATATCCTCAGACGGCGCCTACGAGCAGTACTTC,CASISSDGAYEQYF